Below are 31 T cell receptor beta chains sequenced from a single sample in a study of CD8 T cells in ankylosing spondylitis. TCRdb passed the 5' RACE reads through MiXCR, listing each CDR3 protein once. The data show fewer than 750,000 distinct CDR3 sequences, with about 20% seen just once and under 20% held by the top ten. Points from the study as a whole: Blood from ankylosing spondylitis patients appeared to carry a characteristic roughly eight-variant TCR beta motif.

Their specific antigens are unknown. Sequencing input: blood, either unsorted or a sorted T cell fraction (not recorded which). The receptors originated from a male donor with ankylosing spondylitis.

The chain carries TRBV20-1 and TRBJ1-5, with TRBD1 matching 9 bases. The CDR3 covers 14 residues. Germline V gene sequence: CDR1 DFQATT, CDR2 SNEGSKA (reference sequence). Trimming cost V 3 bases and J 6 bases; bases outside gene matches: 6. This CDR3 reads CSASQQGAGQPQHF. DNA of the CDR3: TGCAGTGCTAGCCAACAGGGGGCGGGTCAGCCCCAGCATTTT.

This clonotype was seen a handful of times. CDR3 bases: TGCAGTGCTAGAGAGGCGGGGGGTCCTCCGGACACCGGGGAGCTGTTTTTT. Translated: CSAREAGGPPDTGELFF. This sequence joins TRBV20-1 and TRBJ2-2, with 8 bases identical to TRBD2. CDR3 length: 17 amino acids. Germline V gene sequence: CDR1 DFQATT, CDR2 SNEGSKA (reference sequence). J lost 3 bases, V lost 0 bases, and 9 bases had no gene match.

In this sample, this clonotype turned up a few times. CDR3 nucleotides: TGCGCCAGGCTCTACAGGGGGTTGGAGACCCAGTACTTC. Residues: CARLYRGLETQYF. The chain uses TRBV5-1 and TRBJ2-5, with 8 bases that match TRBD1. This CDR3 spans 13 amino acids. Germline lookup yields CDR1 SGHRS and CDR2 YFSETQ. V lost 8 bases and J lost 5; bases outside the gene matches: 8.

This chain links TRBV10-3 with TRBJ2-5; TRBD2 matches at 8 bases. The CDR3 contains 14 residues. Germline V CDR1 and CDR2: ENHRY, SYGVKD. The ends lost 3 bases at V and 4 bases at J; junction bases unmatched: 4. DNA of the CDR3: TGTGCCATCAGTGAAGGGACTAGACTAGAGACCCAGTACTTC. Translation: CAISEGTRLETQYF.

This clonotype turned up a few times. This chain uses TRBV7-3 with TRBJ2-3; 11 bases are shared with TRBD2. The germline V gene has CDR1 SGHTA and CDR2 FQGTGA. This CDR3 comprises 16 residues. Unmatched junction bases numbered 7, after V lost 4 bases and J lost 4 bases. In nucleotides, the CDR3 is TGTGCCAGCAGCTCAGGCCTAGCGGGAGGAGCAGATACGCAGTATTTT. Translation: CASSSGLAGGADTQYF.

There are a few counts of this clonotype. V usage is TRBV20-1 and J usage is TRBJ2-1; TRBD2 agrees at 11 bases. J was trimmed by 9 bases and V by 0 bases; bases with no gene match: 4. Germline V gene sequence: CDR1 DFQATT, CDR2 SNEGSKA (reference sequence). The CDR3 sequence is 14 residues long. In DNA form, the CDR3 reads TGCAGTGCTAGAGAACTAGCGGGAGTAGGTGAGCAGTTCTTC. Amino acid sequence: CSARELAGVGEQFF.

This clonotype was counted only a few times. This chain joins TRBV10-3 and TRBJ1-6, with D unclear. The V and J ends lost 0 bases and 4 bases respectively, with 7 bases between them. This CDR3 region has 15 residues. In germline, CDR1 is ENHRY, CDR2 SYGVKD. CDR3 nucleotides: TGTGCCATCAGTGAGTCTACAGATTATAATTCACCCCTCCACTTT. Residues: CAISESTDYNSPLHF.

This clonotype was seen repeatedly, ten times or more. This chain joins TRBV5-1 and TRBJ2-1; 7 bases map to TRBD2. V gave up 5 bases and J gave up 1 base; unmatched junction bases: 0. CDR1 SGHRS and CDR2 YFSETQ come from the germline V gene. This CDR3 has 13 amino acids. The CDR3: CASRAGSYNEQFF. DNA of the CDR3: TGCGCCAGCAGAGCGGGGTCCTACAATGAGCAGTTCTTC.

This chain connects TRBV11-2 to TRBJ2-2, with TRBD1 matching over 8 bases. The germline V gene has CDR1 SGHAT and CDR2 FQNNGV. CDR3 length: 21 residues. J was trimmed by 0 bases and V by 6 bases; bases with no gene match: 21. CDR3 sequence (DNA): TGTGCCAGCAGGTCCACCAAACATAAAAGGGACAGGACCTCGAACACCGGGGAGCTGTTTTTT. Its translation: CASRSTKHKRDRTSNTGELFF.

This sequence joins TRBV5-1 and TRBJ2-7; TRBD2 agrees at 7 bases. Germline-derived CDR1 and CDR2 are SGHRS and YFSETQ. The CDR3 loop spans 15 amino acids. The V gene end was trimmed by 7 bases and the J gene end by 1 base; junction bases not matched to a gene: 11. The CDR3 DNA reads TGCGCCAGCCAGCATGGGGGGGAGCCGTCCTACGAGCAGTACTTC. It codes for CASQHGGEPSYEQYF.

Only a few counts were recorded for this clonotype. This sequence joins TRBV5-1 and TRBJ2-7; D gene unclear. The CDR3 totals 14 residues. CDR1 is SGHRS and CDR2 is YFSETQ in the germline V gene. The V and J ends lost 0 bases and 5 bases respectively, with 12 bases between them. The CDR3 coding sequence is TGCGCCAGCAGCTTGGGTGTCGCTTGGGACGAGCAGTACTTC. It encodes CASSLGVAWDEQYF.

This clonotype turned up a few times. This chain connects TRBV27 to TRBJ2-7; 7 nucleotides match TRBD1. The CDR3 runs 14 residues. V was pared by 5 bases and J by 0 bases, with 4 bases of the junction left unmatched. In germline, CDR1 is MNHEY, CDR2 SMNVEV (reference sequence). CDR3 amino acids: CASSGQESSYEQYF. DNA for the CDR3: TGTGCCAGCAGTGGACAGGAGTCCTCCTACGAGCAGTACTTC.

This clonotype was observed many times. The chain joins TRBV20-1 to TRBJ2-3, with D unclear. Trimming shortened V by 3 bases and J by 3 bases, and 16 bases separated the two germline ends. Germline lookup yields CDR1 DFQATT and CDR2 SNEGSKA (reference sequence). CDR3 length: 15 amino acids. CDR3 in DNA: TGCAGTGCTAGCAAGAAGGCCATTTCTACAGATACGCAGTATTTT. Amino acids: CSASKKAISTDTQYF.

This clonotype was detected a few times. The CDR3 DNA is TGCGCCAGCAGCCAAAGCGGTGGGGCCGCTAACTATGGCTACACCTTC. It is translated as CASSQSGGAANYGYTF. The rearrangement links TRBV4-3 to TRBJ1-2; perhaps TRBD1 as D (5 bases). V was trimmed by 2 bases and J by 0 bases, leaving 13 bases between them. Germline V gene data show CDR1 as LGHNA and CDR2 as YSLEER. This CDR3 spans 16 amino acids.

This clonotype was detected only a few times. The chain has TRBV5-1 and TRBJ2-5; a possible D gene is TRBD2 (6 bases). Per germline, CDR1 SGHRS and CDR2 YFSETQ. The CDR3 consists of 14 residues. V lost 4 bases and J 4 bases, leaving 14 bases between the germline ends. CDR3 protein: CASSQKTSRETQYF. CDR3 sequence (DNA): TGCGCCAGCAGCCAGAAAACTAGCAGAGAGACCCAGTACTTC.

V is TRBV5-1 and J is TRBJ1-2; TRBD1 matches at 10 bases. Germline loops: CDR1 SGHRS, CDR2 YFSETQ. CDR3 length: 16 amino acids. V was clipped by 1 base and J by 4 bases; unmatched bases: 7. For the CDR3, the DNA is TGCGCCAGCAGCTTGAGGTCGGGACAGGGGACCTATGGCTACACCTTC. As protein: CASSLRSGQGTYGYTF.

The gene calls are TRBV6-1 and TRBJ1-4, with TRBD1 matching over 12 bases. The CDR3 length is 16 residues. CDR1 MNHNS and CDR2 SASEGT come from the germline V gene. The ends lost 4 bases at V and 12 bases at J; junction bases unmatched: 12. CDR3 bases: TGTGCCAGCAGTGTCGCTCCGGGGACAGGGGGCCGAGAACTGTTTTTT. This encodes CASSVAPGTGGRELFF.

This clonotype was seen a handful of times. CDR3 residues: CASSLWGGAEEPQHF. DNA of the CDR3: TGTGCCAGCAGTTTATGGGGTGGCGCAGAGGAGCCCCAGCATTTT. The chain links TRBV28 to TRBJ1-5; D ambiguous. Germline CDR1 reads MDHEN; CDR2 reads SYDVKM. Trimming cost V 0 bases and J 8 bases, with 14 bases left between them. The CDR3 runs to 15 residues.

This sequence joins TRBV27 and TRBJ2-1; 7 bases are shared with TRBD2. This CDR3 contains 14 residues. Germline V gene sequence: CDR1 MNHEY, CDR2 SMNVEV (reference sequence). Unmatched junction bases numbered 5, after V lost 4 bases and J lost 5 bases. The CDR3 sequence is CASSWERGNNEQFF. The CDR3 nucleotides read TGTGCCAGCAGTTGGGAGCGGGGAAACAATGAGCAGTTCTTC.

The V call is TRBV5-5, the J call TRBJ1-5; TRBD1 matches 10 bases. The germline gives CDR1 SGHKS, CDR2 YYEKEE (reference sequence). The CDR3 has 15 amino acids. V lost 3 bases and J lost 3; bases outside the gene matches: 3. Written as DNA, the CDR3 is TGTGCCAGCAGCTGGACAGGGGGTACCAATCAGCCCCAGCATTTT. Translating gives CASSWTGGTNQPQHF. The complete variable domain, with remaining parts taken from reference TRBV5-5 and TRBJ1-5, reads DAGVTQSPTHLIKTRGQQVTLRCSPISGHKSVSWYQQVLGQGPQFIFQYYEKEERGRGNFPDRFSARQFPNYSSELNVNALLLGDSALYLCASSWTGGTNQPQHFGDGTRLSIL.

The table lists this clonotype with many counts. The chain combines TRBV19 with TRBJ2-1; TRBD2 aligns across 7 bases. V dropped 7 bases and J dropped 6; count of bases not matched to a gene: 12. Germline V gene sequence: CDR1 LNHDA, CDR2 SQIVND (reference sequence). This CDR3 region has 15 residues. The CDR3, as DNA: TGTGCCAGTATCCGCTCTGGCGGGGGTCTCAATGAGCAGTTCTTC. Encoded protein: CASIRSGGGLNEQFF.

This chain joins TRBV6-2 or TRBV6-3 and TRBJ2-3; TRBD1 aligns across 9 bases. The CDR3 is 16 amino acids. Germline values: CDR1 MNHEY, CDR2 SVGEGT. V trimming: 4 bases; J trimming: 4 bases; junction bases outside the gene matches: 9. CDR3 loop: CASSFPGQGGSDTQYF. The CDR3 DNA sequence: TGTGCCAGCAGTTTTCCGGGACAGGGAGGTTCAGATACGCAGTATTTT.

This chain links TRBV3-1 with TRBJ1-1; D remains unclear. The CDR3 contains 13 residues. Trimming left V 7 bases short and J 4 bases short, with 13 bases between. Germline values: CDR1 LGHDT, CDR2 YNNKEL (reference sequence). This chain's CDR3 is CASTSREVTEAFF. In nucleotides, the CDR3 is TGTGCCAGCACCTCAAGGGAGGTCACTGAAGCTTTCTTT.

The chain combines TRBV6-2 or TRBV6-3 with TRBJ2-1; 7 bases are shared with TRBD2. Trimming took 7 bases from V and 6 from J; bases not matched to a gene: 12. The length of the CDR3 is 15 residues. From germline, CDR1 is MNHEY and CDR2 SVGEGT. The CDR3 loop is CASTAAGALFNEQFF. In DNA, the CDR3 is TGTGCCAGCACTGCGGCGGGAGCCCTTTTCAATGAGCAGTTCTTC.

This clonotype showed up just a few times. The rearrangement uses TRBV12-3 or TRBV12-4 and TRBJ2-5; 8 bases match TRBD2. Trimming removed 3 bases from V and 3 bases from J; junction bases left unmatched: 3. The CDR3 consists of 14 residues. The CDR3 DNA reads TGTGCCAGCAGTTTTACTAGCGGCGAAGAGACCCAGTACTTC. The encoded protein is CASSFTSGEETQYF.

This chain joins TRBV28 and TRBJ2-7, with 7 bases identical to TRBD1. Trimming removed 3 bases from V and 0 bases from J; junction bases left unmatched: 8. In germline, CDR1 is MDHEN, CDR2 SYDVKM. This CDR3 has 16 amino acids. Here the CDR3 reads CASSLGQGVSSYEQYF. CDR3 sequence (DNA): TGTGCCAGCAGTTTGGGGCAGGGGGTGAGCTCCTACGAGCAGTACTTC.

This clonotype occurred many times. The chain joins TRBV20-1 to TRBJ2-7, with 13 bases lining up with TRBD2. Trimming at V came to 4 bases and at J to 7 bases, leaving 7 bases not matched to a gene. The CDR3 is 14 amino acids. Germline loops: CDR1 DFQATT, CDR2 SNEGSKA (reference sequence). CDR3 in amino acids: CSATLTSGRNEQYF. CDR3 DNA sequence: TGCAGTGCTACCCTGACTAGCGGGAGGAATGAGCAGTACTTC.

The CDR3 region has the DNA TGTGCCAGCAGCCCCGGGACTAGCACGGGGATATACTCGCAGTATTTT. The encoded protein is CASSPGTSTGIYSQYF. The chain joins TRBV3-1 to TRBJ2-3; 9 bases are a match to TRBD2. The ends lost 4 bases at V and 10 bases at J; junction bases unmatched: 15. Germline V gene sequence: CDR1 LGHDT, CDR2 YNNKEL (reference sequence). The CDR3 is 16 residues long.

In this sample, this clonotype turned up a few times. The chain couples TRBV6-5 to TRBJ2-1, with a possible D match to TRBD1 (6 bases). The CDR3 contains 12 residues. V shed 6 bases and J shed 8 bases, with 11 bases lying between them. Germline-derived CDR1 and CDR2 are MNHEY and SVGAGI. CDR3 region: CASRGAWDEQFF. For the CDR3, the DNA is TGTGCCAGCAGGGGGGCCTGGGATGAGCAGTTCTTC.

At least ten counts were recorded for this clonotype. The CDR3 sequence: CASSLAWGDTQYF. The CDR3 DNA reads TGCGCCAGCAGCTTGGCCTGGGGAGATACGCAGTATTTT. This chain uses TRBV5-1 with TRBJ2-3; D gene uncertain. The V end was cut by 0 bases, the J end by 5 bases, with 7 bases between. The CDR3 length is 13 residues. Germline assignment: CDR1 SGHRS and CDR2 YFSETQ.

The chain recombines TRBV7-8 with TRBJ1-1; D is perhaps TRBD1 (5 bases). This CDR3 spans 16 amino acids. Trimming cost V 5 bases and J 4 bases, with 20 bases left between them. Germline V gene sequence: CDR1 SGHVS, CDR2 FQNEAQ. CDR3 sequence (DNA): TGTGCCAGCAGCCCGGGACCTGACTCGCTAACCACTGAAGCTTTCTTT. Translating gives CASSPGPDSLTTEAFF.